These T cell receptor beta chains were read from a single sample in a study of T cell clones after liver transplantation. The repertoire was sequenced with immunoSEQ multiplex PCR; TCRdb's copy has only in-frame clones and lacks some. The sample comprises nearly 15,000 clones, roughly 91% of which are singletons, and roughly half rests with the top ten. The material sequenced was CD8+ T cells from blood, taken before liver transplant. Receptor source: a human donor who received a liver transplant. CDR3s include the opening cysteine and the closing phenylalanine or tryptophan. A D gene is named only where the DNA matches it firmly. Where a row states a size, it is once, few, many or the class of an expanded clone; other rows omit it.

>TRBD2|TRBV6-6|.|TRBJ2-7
TGTGCCAGCACCAACGGGGGGGGTTGGAGCTCCTACGAGCAGTACTTC
CASTNGGGWSSYEQYF
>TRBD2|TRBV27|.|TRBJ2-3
TGTGCCAGCAGTAAGCGGGAGGGCCGAACAGATACGCAGTATTTT
CASSKREGRTDTQYF
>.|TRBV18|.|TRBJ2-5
TGTGCCAGCTCACCTTCCCAAGAGACCCAGTACTTC
CASSPSQETQYF
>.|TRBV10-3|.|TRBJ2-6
TGTGCCATCAGTGACCGGGACCCCTGGCGGGGGGCCAACGTCCTGACTTTC
CAISDRDPWRGANVLTF
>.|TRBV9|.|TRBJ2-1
TGTGCCAGCAGCGCCCCAACAGGGTCTGGTCGATACCGTTACAATGAGCAGTTCTTC
CASSAPTGSGRYRYNEQFF
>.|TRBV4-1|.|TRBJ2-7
TGCGCCAGCAGTCTAAGTATGTCAGCCTACGAGCAGTACTTC
CASSLSMSAYEQYF
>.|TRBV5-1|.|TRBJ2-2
TGCGCCAGCAGCCCAGGGGTAGACAGGAACACCGGGGAGCTGTTTTTT
CASSPGVDRNTGELFF
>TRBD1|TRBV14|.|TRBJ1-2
TGTGCCAGCAGCCCCGGACAGGGGAGATATGGCTACACCTTC
CASSPGQGRYGYTF
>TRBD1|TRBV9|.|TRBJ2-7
TGTGCCAGCAGCTTAACAGGGGGGTCCTACGAGCAGTACTTC
CASSLTGGSYEQYF
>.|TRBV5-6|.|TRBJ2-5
TGTGCCAGCAGACGACAGGGAGGGGAGACCCAGTACTTC
CASRRQGGETQYF
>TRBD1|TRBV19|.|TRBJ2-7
TGTGCCAGTAGTAGCCTCCGGGACAGCTACGAGCAGTACTTC
CASSSLRDSYEQYF
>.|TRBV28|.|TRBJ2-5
TGTGCCAGCACCCTGGGGGGACACAACCAAGAGACCCAGTACTTC
CASTLGGHNQETQYF
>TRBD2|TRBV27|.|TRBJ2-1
TGTGCCAGCACGGGACTAGCGGGAGGGCCATCCTACAATGAGCAGTTCTTC
CASTGLAGGPSYNEQFF
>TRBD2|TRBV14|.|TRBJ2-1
TGTGCCAGCAGCCAAGAGGTTGGACTAGCGGGGTACAATGAGCAGTTCTTC
CASSQEVGLAGYNEQFF
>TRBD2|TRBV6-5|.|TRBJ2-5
TGTGCCAGCAGCCCTAGCGGCCAAGAGACCCAGTACTTC
CASSPSGQETQYF
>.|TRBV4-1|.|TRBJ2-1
TGCGCCAGCAGCCAACTTTCAGAAGCGGAGTACAATGAGCAGTTCTTC
CASSQLSEAEYNEQFF
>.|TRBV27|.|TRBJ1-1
TGTGCCAGCAGTTTAGTGGGGGCAGACACTGAAGCTTTCTTT
CASSLVGADTEAFF
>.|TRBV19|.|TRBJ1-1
TGTGCCAGTAGTATTGTGAAAAACACTGAAGCTTTCTTT
CASSIVKNTEAFF
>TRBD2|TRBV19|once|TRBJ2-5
TGTGCCAGTAGCGAGGGGGGACTAGCGATGGAGACCCAGTACTTC
CASSEGGLAMETQYF
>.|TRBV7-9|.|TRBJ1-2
TGTGCCAGCAGCCCCGACAGATTCTCTAACTATGGCTACACCTTC
CASSPDRFSNYGYTF
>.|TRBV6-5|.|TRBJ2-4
TGTGCCAGCAGTTACGGGGGAGCCAAAAACATTCAGTACTTC
CASSYGGAKNIQYF
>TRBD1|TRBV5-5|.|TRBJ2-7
TGTGCCAGCAGCCAAAGGACAGGGTACCACGAGCAGTACTTC
CASSQRTGYHEQYF
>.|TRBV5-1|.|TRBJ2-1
TGCGCCAGCAGCTTGGCCGGGCTGGGTGAGCAGTTCTTC
CASSLAGLGEQFF
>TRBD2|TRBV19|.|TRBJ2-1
TGTGCCAGTAGTTGGGTTAGCGGGGAGGATGAGCAGTTCTTC
CASSWVSGEDEQFF
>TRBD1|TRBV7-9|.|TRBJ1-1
TGTGCCACCAGACAGGGAGGGTTCGAACACACTGAAGCTTTCTTT
CATRQGGFEHTEAFF
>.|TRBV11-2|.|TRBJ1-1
TGTGCCAGCAGCCAAGGGTCAGAATACACTGAAGCTTTCTTT
CASSQGSEYTEAFF
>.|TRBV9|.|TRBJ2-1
TGTGCCAGCAGCTCCTTCAGGGGCCCATACAATGAGCAGTTCTTC
CASSSFRGPYNEQFF
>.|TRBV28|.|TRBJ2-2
TGTGCCAGCAGTTTAGTTACCGCAAACACCGGGGAGCTGTTTTTT
CASSLVTANTGELFF
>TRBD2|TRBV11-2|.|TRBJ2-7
TGTGCCAGCAGCCAAGGACTAGAAGACTACTACGAGCAGTACTTC
CASSQGLEDYYEQYF
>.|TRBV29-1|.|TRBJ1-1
TGCAGCGCCCTATCTGGGGGGCATTCTGAAGCTTTCTTT
CSALSGGHSEAFF
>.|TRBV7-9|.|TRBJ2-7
TGTGCCAGCAGTCCCTCCAAGGACCTCTCCTACGAGCAGTACTTC
CASSPSKDLSYEQYF
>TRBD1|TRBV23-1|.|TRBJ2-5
TGCGCCAGCAGTCCGGACAGGTTTCATCCCCAAGAGACCCAGTACTTC
CASSPDRFHPQETQYF
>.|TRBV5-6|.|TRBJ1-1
TGTGCCAGCAGCTTGGCGGGACGGACGATGAACACTGAAGCTTTCTTT
CASSLAGRTMNTEAFF
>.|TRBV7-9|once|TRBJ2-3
TGTGCCAGCAGCTTCTCCGGGAGCTCCACGAGTAGCACAGATACGCAGTATTTT
CASSFSGSSTSSTDTQYF
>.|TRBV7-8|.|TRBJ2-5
TGTGCCAGCAGCTCCACCCCACGGGGAGAGACCCAGTACTTC
CASSSTPRGETQYF